The 21 T cell receptor beta chains listed next were all sequenced from one sample in a study of blood T cell repertoires in COVID-19. The method was immunoSEQ multiplex PCR; TCRdb's version includes in-frame clones alone and lacks a portion of them. This sample has about 210,000 clones, with under 90% found just once. The sequenced material came from PBMCs or T cells enriched from blood (not recorded which). These receptors came from a woman between 50 and 59 years old with acute COVID-19.

V and J are TRBV19 and TRBJ1-5; 8 nucleotides match TRBD1. The CDR3 contains 14 residues. In germline, CDR1 is LNHDA, CDR2 SQIVND (reference sequence). Trimming took 6 bases from V and 3 from J; bases not matched to a gene: 4. This CDR3 is CASSGQGFNQPQHF. The DNA for the CDR3 is TGTGCCAGTAGCGGACAGGGCTTCAATCAGCCCCAGCATTTT.

The chain links TRBV5-1 to TRBJ2-7, with no clear D. Germline-derived CDR1 and CDR2 are SGHRS and YFSETQ. The CDR3 totals 12 residues. Trimming took 4 bases from V and 5 from J, leaving 10 bases between them. For the CDR3, the DNA is TGCGCCAGCAGCCCTCCGTCCGACGAGCAGTACTTC. The encoded protein is CASSPPSDEQYF.

V and J are TRBV7-6 and TRBJ2-7, with TRBD1 identical over 7 bases. After removal of 5 bases from V and 0 bases from J, the junction contained 4 bases not matched to a gene. This CDR3 contains 14 residues. Germline values: CDR1 SGHVS, CDR2 FNYEAQ. CDR3 sequence (DNA): TGTGCCAGCAGCATACGGGACAGCTCCTACGAGCAGTACTTC. It yields the protein CASSIRDSSYEQYF.

The chain combines TRBV7-2 with TRBJ2-7; 9 bases map to TRBD1. V dropped 5 bases and J dropped 3; count of bases not matched to a gene: 5. CDR3 size: 14 residues. Germline CDR1 SGHTA, CDR2 FQGNSA. CDR3 in amino acids: CASSLWDRDYEQYF. Here the CDR3 DNA reads TGTGCCAGCAGCCTATGGGACAGGGACTACGAGCAGTACTTC. The whole variable domain, filled in from reference TRBV7-2 and TRBJ2-7, reads GAGVSQSPSNKVTEKGKDVELRCDPISGHTALYWYRQSLGQGLEFLIYFQGNSAPDKSGLPSDRFSAERTGGSVSTLTIQRTQQEDSAVYLCASSLWDRDYEQYFGPGTRLTVT.

This sequence joins TRBV19 and TRBJ1-4; unclear D gene. CDR3 length equals 12 residues. CDR1 LNHDA and CDR2 SQIVND come from the germline V gene (reference sequence). V was shortened by 5 bases and J by 9 bases, with 10 bases between the two germline ends. The CDR3 DNA reads as TGTGCCAGTAGTCTCCCCCAGAAAAAACTGTTTTTT. It specifies CASSLPQKKLFF.

This clone appeared once. V is TRBV4-2 and J is TRBJ2-5; TRBD1 agrees at 9 bases. This CDR3 contains 15 residues. From germline, CDR1 is LGHNA and CDR2 YNFKEQ. V lost 6 bases to trimming and J lost 5 bases; unmatched junction nucleotides: 10. For the CDR3, the DNA is TGTGCCAGCAGGGATAATACAGGGGGCTACGAGACCCAGTACTTC. Translated, it gives CASRDNTGGYETQYF.

This clone was counted only a few times. This chain joins TRBV18 and TRBJ1-4; D not resolved. The germline V and J ends were trimmed by 2 bases and 8 bases, with 12 bases remaining between them. This CDR3 contains 14 residues. From germline, CDR1 is KGHSH and CDR2 LQKENI. CDR3 in DNA: TGTGCCAGCTCACCAGCAATTCAGTTAGAAAAACTGTTTTTT. Translation: CASSPAIQLEKLFF.

The chain couples TRBV6-6 to TRBJ2-1; the match to TRBD2 covers 8 bases. In germline, CDR1 is MNHNY, CDR2 SVGAGI (reference sequence). Losses at the gene ends were 5 bases for V and 6 bases for J; bases not matched to a gene: 15. CDR3 size: 17 residues. As DNA, the CDR3 is TGTGCCAGCAGTCCCGGGGGGGTCCCCACTGGTGCCAATGAGCAGTTCTTC. The encoded protein is CASSPGGVPTGANEQFF.

The V and J genes are TRBV2 and TRBJ2-7; possibly TRBD1 for D (7 bases). The V end lost 10 bases, the J end lost 1 base, and 17 bases lay between the germline ends. CDR1 and CDR2 (germline): SNHLY, FYNNEI. The CDR3 sequence is 14 residues long. CDR3 sequence: CAIFDREESYEQYF. CDR3 nucleotide sequence: TGTGCCATCTTCGACAGGGAGGAATCCTACGAGCAGTACTTC.

The chain couples TRBV15 to TRBJ2-7; maybe TRBD2 (7 bases). The germline gives CDR1 LNHNV, CDR2 YYDKDF (reference sequence). Trimming took 1 base from V and 2 from J, leaving 18 bases between them. The CDR3 has 17 residues. The CDR3: CATSRAKSGGGTYEQYF. The CDR3 bases are TGTGCCACCAGCAGAGCTAAGTCGGGGGGCGGTACCTACGAGCAGTACTTC.

The rearrangement uses TRBV28 and TRBJ2-7; D is perhaps TRBD2 (5 bases). Germline V gives CDR1 MDHEN, CDR2 SYDVKM. CDR3 size: 16 residues. Trimming pared 4 bases from V and 4 bases from J, leaving 20 bases between. The CDR3 here is CASSSLGVRSKYEQYF. CDR3 coding DNA: TGTGCCAGCAGTTCCCTCGGGGTACGAAGTAAGTACGAGCAGTACTTC.

The chain combines TRBV28 with TRBJ2-5; 9 nucleotides align to TRBD2. Germline CDR1 MDHEN, CDR2 SYDVKM. After removal of 6 bases from V and 1 base from J, the junction contained 12 bases not matched to a gene. The CDR3 has 17 residues. The CDR3 loop reads CASRRLRSGSVQETQYF. CDR3 sequence (DNA): TGTGCCAGCAGAAGACTTCGTAGCGGGAGTGTCCAAGAGACCCAGTACTTC.

This clone has only a few counts. J is TRBJ2-7 and V is TRBV7-2, with 7 nucleotides matching TRBD1. V was clipped by 7 bases and J by 5 bases; unmatched bases: 14. There are 15 residues in the CDR3. The germline gives CDR1 SGHTA, CDR2 FQGNSA. CDR3 DNA sequence: TGTGCCAGCACCCCAACGCGACAGGGTTCCCACGAGCAGTACTTC. Protein sequence: CASTPTRQGSHEQYF.

The chain links TRBV19 to TRBJ1-5, with TRBD1 identical over 7 bases. The length of the CDR3 is 16 residues. Germline assignment: CDR1 LNHDA and CDR2 SQIVND (reference sequence). The junction had 12 bases not matched to a gene; V was cut back by 6 bases and J by 4 bases. Here the CDR3 reads CASRNRGLGENQPQHF. In nucleotides, the CDR3 is TGTGCCAGTAGGAATAGGGGGCTAGGGGAAAATCAGCCCCAGCATTTT.

Only one count was recorded for this clone. The chain employs TRBV10-2 and TRBJ1-4; no firm D call. Germline CDR1 reads WSHSY; CDR2 reads SAAADI. CDR3 length: 15 amino acids. Trimming left V 3 bases short and J 2 bases short, with 10 bases between. This CDR3 reads CASSEAGGTNEKLFF. CDR3 nucleotide sequence: TGCGCCAGCAGTGAAGCGGGAGGTACTAATGAAAAACTGTTTTTT.

The chain employs TRBV18 and TRBJ2-1, with 8 bases matching TRBD1. Germline CDR1 and CDR2: KGHSH and LQKENI. The CDR3 loop spans 16 amino acids. Trimming cost V 5 bases and J 1 base; bases outside gene matches: 7. CDR3 coding DNA: TGTGCCAGCTCAGGACAGGGCTCCTCTTCCTACAATGAGCAGTTCTTC. This sequence encodes CASSGQGSSSYNEQFF.

The chain combines TRBV19 with TRBJ2-1, with a tentative D call TRBD2 (6 bases). V was clipped by 10 bases and J by 5 bases, with 21 bases between them. The CDR3 extends over 15 amino acids. Germline-derived CDR1 and CDR2 are LNHDA and SQIVND (reference sequence). CDR3 bases: TGTGCCACCATAGCCCGGGGATCGGGGGACAATGAGCAGTTCTTC. Protein product: CATIARGSGDNEQFF.

The J gene is TRBJ1-1, the V gene TRBV6-5; D may be TRBD1 (5 bases). Germline assignment: CDR1 MNHEY and CDR2 SVGAGI. The CDR3 has 15 amino acids. Trimming pared 6 bases from V and 0 bases from J, leaving 14 bases between. The CDR3 protein is CASRMDGGMNTEAFF. CDR3 coding DNA: TGTGCCAGCAGAATGGACGGGGGAATGAACACTGAAGCTTTCTTT.

The rearrangement uses TRBV7-2 and TRBJ1-2, with D possibly being TRBD1 (6 bases). Looked up from germline, CDR1 is SGHTA and CDR2 is FQGNSA. Trimming stripped 7 bases from V and 12 bases from J, with 21 bases between. The CDR3 is 13 residues long. The CDR3 DNA follows: TGTGCCAGCAACCCCCTTGCTGGGGGGGCTCACACCTTC. Translating it yields CASNPLAGGAHTF. The variable domain in full, with the rest retrieved from reference TRBV7-2 and TRBJ1-2, is GAGVSQSPSNKVTEKGKDVELRCDPISGHTALYWYRQSLGQGLEFLIYFQGNSAPDKSGLPSDRFSAERTGGSVSTLTIQRTQQEDSAVYLCASNPLAGGAHTFGSGTRLTVV.

The chain joins TRBV11-2 to TRBJ1-2; D unclear. This CDR3 spans 15 amino acids. V was pared by 5 bases and J by 2 bases, with 15 bases between. Germline CDR1 is SGHAT and CDR2 is FQNNGV. This chain's CDR3 is CASSTAATLNYGYTF. The CDR3 DNA reads TGTGCCAGCAGCACCGCCGCTACGCTGAACTATGGCTACACCTTC.

This clone appeared a few times. The rearrangement uses TRBV7-3 and TRBJ2-2; tentative D call: TRBD2 (5 bases). Trimming pared 2 bases from V and 2 bases from J, leaving 12 bases between. Germline loops: CDR1 SGHTA, CDR2 FQGTGA. This CDR3 is 16 amino acids long. CDR3 sequence: CASSLLPSSNTGELFF. The CDR3 DNA reads as TGTGCCAGCAGCTTATTACCTAGCTCCAACACCGGGGAGCTGTTTTTT.